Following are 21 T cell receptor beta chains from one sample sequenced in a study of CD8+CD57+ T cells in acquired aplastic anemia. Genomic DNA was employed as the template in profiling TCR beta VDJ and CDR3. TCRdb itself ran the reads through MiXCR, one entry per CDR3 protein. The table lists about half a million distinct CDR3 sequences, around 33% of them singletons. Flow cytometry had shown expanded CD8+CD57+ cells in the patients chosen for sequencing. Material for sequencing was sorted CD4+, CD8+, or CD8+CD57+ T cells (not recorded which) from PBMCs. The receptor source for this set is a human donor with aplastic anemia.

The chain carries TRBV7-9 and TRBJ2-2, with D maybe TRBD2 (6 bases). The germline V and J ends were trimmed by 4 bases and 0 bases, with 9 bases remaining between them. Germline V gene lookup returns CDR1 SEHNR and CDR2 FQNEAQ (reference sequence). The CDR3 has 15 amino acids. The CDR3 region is CASSSGLANTGELFF. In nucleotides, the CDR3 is TGTGCCAGCAGCTCGGGACTGGCGAACACCGGGGAGCTGTTTTTT.

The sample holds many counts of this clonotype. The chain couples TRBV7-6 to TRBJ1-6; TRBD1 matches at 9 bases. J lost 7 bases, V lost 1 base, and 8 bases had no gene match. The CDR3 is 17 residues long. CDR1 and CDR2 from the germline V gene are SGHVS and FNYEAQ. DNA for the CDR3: TGTGCCAGCAGCTTAGATGCCACCGGGACAGGGAATTCACCCCTCCACTTT. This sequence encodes CASSLDATGTGNSPLHF.

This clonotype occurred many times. The DNA of the CDR3 is TGCAGTGCTAGGGTGACAGGAACCTACGAGCAGTACTTC. It translates to CSARVTGTYEQYF. This chain connects TRBV20-1 to TRBJ2-7, with D possibly matching TRBD1 (6 bases). The CDR3 spans 13 residues. In germline, CDR1 is DFQATT, CDR2 SNEGSKA (reference sequence). V was shortened by 3 bases and J by 2 bases, with 11 bases between the two germline ends.

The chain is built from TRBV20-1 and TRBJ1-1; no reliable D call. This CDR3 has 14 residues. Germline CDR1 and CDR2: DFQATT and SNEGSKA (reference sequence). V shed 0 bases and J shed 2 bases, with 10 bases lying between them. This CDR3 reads CSARDREINTEAFF. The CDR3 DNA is TGCAGTGCTAGAGATCGAGAGATCAACACTGAAGCTTTCTTT.

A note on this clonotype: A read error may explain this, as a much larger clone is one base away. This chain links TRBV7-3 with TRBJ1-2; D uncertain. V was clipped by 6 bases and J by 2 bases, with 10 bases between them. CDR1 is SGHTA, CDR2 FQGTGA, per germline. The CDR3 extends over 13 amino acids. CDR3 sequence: CASSFGENYGYTF. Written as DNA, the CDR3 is TGTGCCAGCAGTTTCGGGGAAAACTATGGCTACACCTTC.

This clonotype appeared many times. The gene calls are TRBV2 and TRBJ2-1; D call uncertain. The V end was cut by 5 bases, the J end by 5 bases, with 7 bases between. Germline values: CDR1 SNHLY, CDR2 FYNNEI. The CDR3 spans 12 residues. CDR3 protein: CASSTRNNEQFF. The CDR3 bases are TGTGCCAGCAGTACACGGAACAATGAGCAGTTCTTC.

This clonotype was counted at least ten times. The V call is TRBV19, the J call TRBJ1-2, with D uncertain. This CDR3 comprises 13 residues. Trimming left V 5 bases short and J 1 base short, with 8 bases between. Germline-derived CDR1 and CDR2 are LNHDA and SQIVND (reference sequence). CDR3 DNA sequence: TGTGCCAGTAGTCCGGGCAATAACTATGGCTACACCTTC. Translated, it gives CASSPGNNYGYTF. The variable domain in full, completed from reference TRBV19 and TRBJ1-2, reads DGGITQSPKYLFRKEGQNVTLSCEQNLNHDAMYWYRQDPGQGLRLIYYSQIVNDFQKGDIAEGYSVSREKKESFPLTVTSAQKNPTAFYLCASSPGNNYGYTFGSGTRLTVV.

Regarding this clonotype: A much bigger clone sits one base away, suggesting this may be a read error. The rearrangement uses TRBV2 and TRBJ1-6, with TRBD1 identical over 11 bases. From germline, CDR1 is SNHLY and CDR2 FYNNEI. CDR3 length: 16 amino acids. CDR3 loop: CPSRGMGQGDHSPLHF. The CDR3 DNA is TGTCCCAGCAGGGGAATGGGACAGGGGGACCATTCACCCCTCCACTTT.

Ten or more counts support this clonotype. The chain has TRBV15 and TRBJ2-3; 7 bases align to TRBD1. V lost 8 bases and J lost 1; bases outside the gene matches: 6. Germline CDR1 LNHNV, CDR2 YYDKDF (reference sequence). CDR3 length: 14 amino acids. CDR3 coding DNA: TGTGCCACCGATTCAGGACAGGGCACAGATACGCAGTATTTT. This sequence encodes CATDSGQGTDTQYF.

The CDR3: CASSVDRGLLREQYF. The CDR3 coding sequence is TGTGCCAGCAGTGTCGACAGGGGGCTACTACGAGAGCAGTACTTC. The chain has TRBV25-1 and TRBJ2-7; 10 bases agree with TRBD1. With V trimmed by 4 bases and J by 7 bases, 10 bases remained unmatched. Germline V gives CDR1 MGHDK, CDR2 SYGVNS. The CDR3 consists of 15 residues.

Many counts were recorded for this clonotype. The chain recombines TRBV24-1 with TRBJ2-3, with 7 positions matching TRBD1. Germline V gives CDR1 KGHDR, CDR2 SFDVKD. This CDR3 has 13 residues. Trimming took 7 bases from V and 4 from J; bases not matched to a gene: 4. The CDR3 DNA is TGTGCCACCAGCAGACAGGGTTCAGATACGCAGTATTTT. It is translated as CATSRQGSDTQYF.

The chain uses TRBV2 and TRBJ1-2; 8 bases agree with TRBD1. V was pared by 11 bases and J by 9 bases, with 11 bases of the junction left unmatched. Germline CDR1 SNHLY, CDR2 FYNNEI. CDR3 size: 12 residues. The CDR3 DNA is TGTGCCGGGGCGGCAGGGGGCGAGAGCTACACCTTC. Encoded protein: CAGAAGGESYTF.

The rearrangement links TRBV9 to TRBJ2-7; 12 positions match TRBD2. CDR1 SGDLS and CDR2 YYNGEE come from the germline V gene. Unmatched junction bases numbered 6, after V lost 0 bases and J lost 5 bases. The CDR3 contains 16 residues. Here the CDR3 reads CASSVDSSGGVHEQYF. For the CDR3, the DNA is TGTGCCAGCAGCGTAGATTCTAGCGGGGGGGTCCACGAGCAGTACTTC. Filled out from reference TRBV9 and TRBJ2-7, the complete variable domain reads DSGVTQTPKHLITATGQRVTLRCSPRSGDLSVYWYQQSLDQGLQFLIQYYNGEERAKGNILERFSAQQFPDLHSELNLSSLELGDSALYFCASSVDSSGGVHEQYFGPGTRLTVT.

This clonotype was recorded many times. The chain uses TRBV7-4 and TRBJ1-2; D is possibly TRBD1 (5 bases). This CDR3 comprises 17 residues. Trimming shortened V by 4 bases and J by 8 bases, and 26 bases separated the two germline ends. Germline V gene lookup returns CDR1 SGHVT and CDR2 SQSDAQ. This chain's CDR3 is CASSSNKGQDQSYGYTF. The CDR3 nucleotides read TGTGCCAGCAGCTCAAACAAGGGGCAGGACCAATCCTACGGCTACACCTTC.

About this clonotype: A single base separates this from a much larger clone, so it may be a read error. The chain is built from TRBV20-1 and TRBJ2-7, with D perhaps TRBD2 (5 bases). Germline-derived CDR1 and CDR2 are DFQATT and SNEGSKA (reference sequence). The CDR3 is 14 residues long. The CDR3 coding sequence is TGCAGTACTAGAGACCGCGGACTGTCCTACGAGCAGTACTTC. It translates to CSTRDRGLSYEQYF.

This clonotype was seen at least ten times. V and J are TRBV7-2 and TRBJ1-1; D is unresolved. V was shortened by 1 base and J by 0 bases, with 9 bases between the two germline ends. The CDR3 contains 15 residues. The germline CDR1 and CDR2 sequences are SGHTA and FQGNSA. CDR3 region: CASSLGAALNTEAFF. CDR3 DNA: TGTGCCAGCAGCTTAGGTGCGGCCTTGAACACTGAAGCTTTCTTT.

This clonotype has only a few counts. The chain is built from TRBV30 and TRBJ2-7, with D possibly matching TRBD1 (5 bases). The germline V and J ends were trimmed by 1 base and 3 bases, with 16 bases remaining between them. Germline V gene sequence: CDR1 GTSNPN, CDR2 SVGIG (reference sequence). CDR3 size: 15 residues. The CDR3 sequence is CAWSGRDSFFYEQYF. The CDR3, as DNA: TGTGCCTGGAGTGGCCGAGACAGCTTTTTCTACGAGCAGTACTTC.

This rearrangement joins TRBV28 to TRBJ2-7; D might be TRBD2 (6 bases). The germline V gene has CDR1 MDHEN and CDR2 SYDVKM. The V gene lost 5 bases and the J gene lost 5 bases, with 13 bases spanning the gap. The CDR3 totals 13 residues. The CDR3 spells CASSTRLEHEQYF. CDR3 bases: TGTGCCAGCAGTACCAGACTAGAGCACGAGCAGTACTTC.

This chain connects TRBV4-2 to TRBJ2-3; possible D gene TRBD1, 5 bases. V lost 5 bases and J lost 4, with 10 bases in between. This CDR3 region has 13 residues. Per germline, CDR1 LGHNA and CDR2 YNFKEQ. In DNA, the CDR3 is TGTGCCAGCAGCTCTAAAGGGGCAGATACGCAGTATTTT. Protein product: CASSSKGADTQYF.

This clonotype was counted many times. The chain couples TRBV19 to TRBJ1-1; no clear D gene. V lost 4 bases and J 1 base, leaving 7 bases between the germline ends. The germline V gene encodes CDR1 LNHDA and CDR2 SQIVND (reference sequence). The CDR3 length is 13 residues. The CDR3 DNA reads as TGTGCCAGTAGTAATATTCCGAACACTGAAGCTTTCTTT. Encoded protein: CASSNIPNTEAFF.

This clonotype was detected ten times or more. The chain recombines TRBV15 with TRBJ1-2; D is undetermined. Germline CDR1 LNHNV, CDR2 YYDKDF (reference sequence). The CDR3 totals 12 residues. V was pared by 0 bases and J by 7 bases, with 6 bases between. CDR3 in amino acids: CATSRDISGYTF. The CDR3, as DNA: TGTGCCACCAGCAGAGACATCAGTGGCTACACCTTC.